This T cell receptor (beta chain) was sequenced in a study of blood T cells in healthy people across ages. About this clonotype itself: Its antigen is not known.

A J-beta primer mix and a sample-barcoded 5' primer were used in a second PCR of roughly 7 to 12 cycles. TCRdb itself ran the 5' RACE reads through MiXCR, one entry per CDR3 protein. This sample has 700,000 to 850,000 distinct CDR3 sequences; about 55% occur once, and the top ten carry around 40%. Findings of the study overall: The unknown donor CMV status may have confounded expanded clonotype changes.

This sequence originates from a man at least 80 years old in good health. The sample comprised blood.

The CDR3 spells CATRPTRTEAFF. The CDR3 DNA is TGTGCCACCAGGCCCACGAGAACTGAAGCTTTCTTT. This rearrangement joins TRBV24-1 to TRBJ1-1; unclear D gene. V was shortened by 7 bases and J by 5 bases, with 10 bases between the two germline ends. The CDR3 has 12 amino acids. Germline CDR1 is KGHDR and CDR2 is SFDVKD.